This T cell receptor beta chain stems from a study of identical twins (dated by TCRdb to 2016 to 2017). Some background on the complete study: To test whether fetal clonotypes persist, this study deep-sequenced TCR alpha and beta repertoires from monozygotic twins, from unrelated adults of various ages, and from cord blood. Replicate twin experiments were performed at different times using different library preparation protocols to rule out contamination.

This clonotype came up once. Its specific antigen is unknown. No much larger clone is present one base from it, and per-base qualities are unavailable. One read represents weak support. Every donor was a healthy Caucasian. Three unrelated non-twin adults were also sequenced: a male aged 18 to 30, a male aged 50 to 60 and a female aged 50 to 60. Miltenyi CD45RO+ enrichment and human naive T-cell isolation kits were used to isolate memory (CD45RO+) and naive T cells from PBMC. Findings and caveats that apply to the study as a whole: Because the same donors could not be followed over many years, the conclusions depended on cross-sectional statistical analysis. In beta out-of-frame sequences, excess twin sharing was weaker, because having fewer shared sequences lowered the signal-to-noise ratio. Fewer insertions were carried by abundant cord blood beta clonotypes, a similar but weaker trend appeared in young adult naive repertoires, and no such trend appeared in memory repertoires. In monozygotic twins, out-of-frame TCR alpha sharing was systematically underestimated by recombination models, although the models agreed with sharing between unrelated individuals. Invariant T cells such as MAIT and iNKT could partly confound zero-insertion analyses, although diverse VJ usage argued against such confounding for most clonotypes. Compared with coincidental sharing between unrelated individuals, out-of-frame TCR alpha sequences shared between twins had an excess of sequences with low generation probability.

CDR1 and CDR2 (LGHNA, YNFKEQ) derive from the germline V gene. The cysteine opens and the phenylalanine closes a CDR3 of 16 amino acids. Only the CDR3 DNA is retained, 48 bases long and in frame from the first base. Cut back by 0 bases and 4 bases, the V and J ends lie 13 bases apart. Receptor libraries were prepared by 5' RACE. The sequencing machine was an Illumina HiSeq 2000. A universal primer binding site was added through template switching, and the final cDNA carried a unique molecular identifier so that TCR cDNA molecules could be counted accurately. Specific primers in the conserved constant-segment region were used to synthesize first-strand cDNA for the TCR alpha and beta chains. To control for contamination, each cDNA library was double barcoded with a SMART-Mk sample barcode plus Illumina barcodes. TruSeq adapter sequences and Illumina sample barcodes were added in two successive PCR steps. The Illumina HiSeq platform was used with custom primers to sequence TCR alpha and beta cDNA libraries. Turning to the authors' computational methods: Unique molecular identifiers were extracted from raw reads with MiGEC, and CDR3 positions were determined with MiXCR. For each individual, recombination models were inferred using an EM algorithm with the repgenHMM and IGoR tools. The analysis of shared clonotypes was done with the tcR package in R, with sharing normalized by the product of cloneset sizes. Out-of-frame nonproductive sequences were analyzed to study raw recombination free of thymic and clonal selection effects. The raw public data were reprocessed by TCRdb itself: fastp quality trimming at Q25, MiXCR clonotype calling, in-frame beta chains only. All rows with the same CDR3 protein become a single entry with the most common DNA and genes. What appears here as the V and J calls and clone size reflects TCRdb's work, not the paper's. A total of around 370,000 distinct CDR3 sequences appear in this sample, 7% to 9.5% of them only once. About 8.1% of the sample is taken by the ten largest.

The chain is encoded by TRBV4-2 joined to TRBJ1-5; there is no confident call for the D gene. Sample: naive T cells sorted from blood. The meaning of the sample's cell subset or site label: cells isolated with a human naive T-cell isolation kit. This clonotype was obtained from a woman between 45 and 60 years old in good health. The CDR3 protein sequence reads: CASSQDLSALNQPQHF. The sequenced DNA: TGTGCCAGCAGCCAAGATCTTTCGGCACTTAATCAGCCCCAGCATTTT.